The 14 T cell receptor beta chains below all came from one sample that was sequenced in a study of blood T cell repertoires in COVID-19. This table comes from immunoSEQ multiplex PCR, and its TCRdb copy is limited to in-frame clones, with some not included. This sample carries around 100,000 clones, over 65% of them seen once, and the ten largest clones take around 12%. The sequenced material came from peripheral blood. These receptors were collected from a human donor in a cohort sampled during active COVID-19.

This chain joins TRBV19 and TRBJ1-3; 10 bases are a match to TRBD1. The junction had 22 bases not matched to a gene; V was cut back by 4 bases and J by 1 base. The CDR3 extends over 22 amino acids. Germline lookup yields CDR1 LNHDA and CDR2 SQIVND (reference sequence). DNA of the CDR3: TGTGCCAGTAGTAAGTCACCCTGGCCCGTCGTCGGGACAGGGGCGTCTGGAAACACCATATATTTT. Translated, it gives CASSKSPWPVVGTGASGNTIYF.

The chain joins TRBV10-3 to TRBJ1-1; 8 bases match TRBD1. The CDR3 is made up of 12 amino acids. Trimming removed 10 bases from V and 4 bases from J; junction bases left unmatched: 5. The germline V gene encodes CDR1 ENHRY and CDR2 SYGVKD. DNA of the CDR3: TGTGCCACCAGGGGGCCCCGCACTGAAGCTTTCTTT. Encoded protein: CATRGPRTEAFF.

The J gene is TRBJ1-6, the V gene TRBV10-3, with 7 bases lining up with TRBD1. This CDR3 has 14 amino acids. V was clipped by 5 bases and J by 6 bases; unmatched bases: 4. Germline V CDR1 and CDR2: ENHRY, SYGVKD. Here the CDR3 DNA reads TGTGCCATCAGTCCGGGACAGCTTAATTCACCCCTCCACTTT. Amino acids: CAISPGQLNSPLHF.

Here the CDR3 reads CASSLGQGGAFF. The CDR3 DNA sequence: TGTGCCAGCAGTTTAGGACAGGGGGGCGCTTTCTTT. The chain carries TRBV28 and TRBJ1-1, with 10 bases aligning to TRBD1. CDR3 length: 12 amino acids. The J segment lost 11 bases and the V segment lost 2 bases, leaving 2 bases of the junction unmatched. The germline CDR1 and CDR2 sequences are MDHEN and SYDVKM.

This chain links TRBV5-1 with TRBJ2-5, with 7 bases aligning to TRBD1. Germline V gives CDR1 SGHRS, CDR2 YFSETQ. CDR3 size: 15 residues. V trimming: 0 bases; J trimming: 3 bases; junction bases outside the gene matches: 5. The chain's CDR3 is CASSLEGTVKETQYF. The CDR3, as DNA: TGCGCCAGCAGCTTGGAGGGGACAGTTAAAGAGACCCAGTACTTC.

The gene calls are TRBV5-4 and TRBJ2-4; D might be TRBD1 (6 bases). The CDR3 spans 15 residues. Trimming removed 0 bases from V and 1 base from J, with 8 bases in between. Germline CDR1 reads SGHNT; CDR2 reads YYREEE (reference sequence). The CDR3 nucleotides read TGTGCCAGCAGCTTGGCAGGGGTTGCCAAAAACATTCAGTACTTC. This gives the protein CASSLAGVAKNIQYF.

The chain recombines TRBV2 with TRBJ2-5, with TRBD1 as a possible D gene (6 bases). The length of the CDR3 is 14 residues. The ends were cut back, 2 bases at V and 4 bases at J, with 11 bases in the middle. Germline V gene data show CDR1 as SNHLY and CDR2 as FYNNEI. The CDR3 region is CASSEWVGGETQYF. CDR3 sequence (DNA): TGTGCCAGCAGTGAATGGGTAGGGGGAGAGACCCAGTACTTC.

CDR3 in amino acids: CASSGGAYGGGETQYF. As DNA, the CDR3 is TGTGCCAGCAGCGGCGGGGCTTATGGGGGAGGAGAGACCCAGTACTTC. The chain is built from TRBV9 and TRBJ2-5; a weak D match, TRBD2 (6 bases). CDR1 is SGDLS, CDR2 YYNGEE, per germline. Trimming stripped 3 bases from V and 4 bases from J, with 19 bases between. CDR3 size: 16 residues.

The V call is TRBV5-1, the J call TRBJ2-1; 7 nucleotides match TRBD2. There are 16 residues in the CDR3. V lost 3 bases to trimming and J lost 4 bases; unmatched junction nucleotides: 10. Germline CDR1 and CDR2: SGHRS and YFSETQ. CDR3 sequence: CASSSLAASGYNEQFF. The CDR3 nucleotides are TGCGCCAGCAGCTCACTTGCGGCTAGCGGATACAATGAGCAGTTCTTC. The full variable domain, with the rest looked up from reference TRBV5-1 and TRBJ2-1, is KAGVTQTPRYLIKTRGQQVTLSCSPISGHRSVSWYQQTPGQGLQFLFEYFSETQRNKGNFPGRFSGRQFSNSRSEMNVSTLELGDSALYLCASSSLAASGYNEQFFGPGTRLTVL.

J is TRBJ1-2 and V is TRBV7-2; D is unclear. The CDR3 is 12 residues long. The germline V and J ends were trimmed by 4 bases and 8 bases, with 11 bases remaining between them. In germline, CDR1 is SGHTA, CDR2 FQGNSA. The chain's CDR3 is CASSYGPAGYTF. The CDR3 nucleotides read TGTGCCAGCAGCTATGGGCCGGCGGGCTACACCTTC. Looking up the rest from reference TRBV7-2 and TRBJ1-2 gives the full variable domain: GAGVSQSPSNKVTEKGKDVELRCDPISGHTALYWYRQSLGQGLEFLIYFQGNSAPDKSGLPSDRFSAERTGGSVSTLTIQRTQQEDSAVYLCASSYGPAGYTFGSGTRLTVV.

The V call is TRBV19, the J call TRBJ1-2, with TRBD1 identical over 8 bases. Germline CDR1 and CDR2: LNHDA and SQIVND (reference sequence). The CDR3 has 14 amino acids. Unmatched junction bases numbered 9, after V lost 7 bases and J lost 5 bases. The CDR3 region has the DNA TGTGCCAGTACCTCCCGGACAGGGAGGTATGGCTACACCTTC. As protein: CASTSRTGRYGYTF.

CDR3: CASSLTGSYNSPLHF. In nucleotides, the CDR3 is TGTGCCAGCAGCCTGACAGGGTCCTATAATTCACCCCTCCACTTT. This chain uses TRBV7-9 with TRBJ1-6, with 7 bases matching TRBD1. The germline V gene has CDR1 SEHNR and CDR2 FQNEAQ (reference sequence). J gave up 1 base and V 5 bases, and 2 bases lay outside the gene matches. This CDR3 is built from 15 residues.

CDR3 nucleotides: TGTGCCAGCAGCCTCAGTAGCAATCAGCCCCAGCATTTT. Its protein is CASSLSSNQPQHF. This rearrangement joins TRBV7-2 to TRBJ1-5; D gene uncertain. CDR1 is SGHTA and CDR2 is FQGNSA in the germline V gene. The V and J ends lost 5 bases and 0 bases respectively, with 5 bases between them. CDR3 length: 13 amino acids.

V gene TRBV3-1 (or the pseudogene TRBV3-2) combines with J gene TRBJ1-2; tentatively, D is TRBD1 (6 bases). The V end lost 2 bases, the J end lost 7 bases, and 14 bases lay between the germline ends. The CDR3 contains 14 residues. Germline V CDR1 and CDR2: LGHDT, YNNKEL (reference sequence). Here the CDR3 reads CASSQKQGEGGYTF. In nucleotides, the CDR3 is TGTGCCAGCAGCCAAAAACAGGGTGAGGGTGGCTACACCTTC.